A single sample gave rise to the 15 T cell receptor beta chains below, sequenced in a study of CD8+CD57+ T cells in acquired aplastic anemia (dated by TCRdb to between 2017 and 2018). Sequencing took place on an Illumina HiSeq 2000. Profiling of TCR beta VDJ combinations and CDR3 sequences used genomic DNA as the template. TCRdb's own reprocessing of the public reads used fastp at Q25 and MiXCR and kept productive beta chains. One record per CDR3 amino acid sequence lists the most common genes and DNA. Recorded for this sample are some 98,000 distinct CDR3 sequences; 55% to 75% of them occurred a single time. Around three fifths of the sample lies in the top ten. Flow cytometry had shown CD8+CD57+ cell expansion in the patients selected for sequencing. Material for sequencing was sorted CD4+, CD8+, or CD8+CD57+ T cells (not recorded which) from PBMCs. Receptors were obtained from a human donor with aplastic anemia.

A few counts support this clonotype. The genes are TRBV10-3 and TRBJ2-7; D ambiguous. This CDR3 has 10 amino acids. Germline values: CDR1 ENHRY, CDR2 SYGVKD. Trimming stripped 1 base from V and 5 bases from J, with 0 bases between. In DNA, the CDR3 is TGTGCCATCAGTGAGTACGAGCAGTACTTC. Protein: CAISEYEQYF.

This clonotype was seen only a few times. This chain connects TRBV19 to TRBJ1-5; 7 bases agree with TRBD1. The CDR3 consists of 15 residues. V gave up 5 bases and J gave up 7 bases; unmatched junction bases: 11. CDR1 is LNHDA and CDR2 is SQIVND in the germline V gene (reference sequence). CDR3 DNA: TGTGCCAGTAGTCCCCTCGACAGGGATGGACAGCCCCAGCATTTT. Translated: CASSPLDRDGQPQHF.

J is TRBJ2-7 and V is TRBV2; 10 bases align to TRBD1. The DNA matches TRBJ2-1 better at its end, which makes the J call doubtful. CDR1 is SNHLY and CDR2 is FYNNEI in the germline V gene. This CDR3 has 14 residues. The CDR3 region is CASSPDRGDNEQFF. The CDR3 DNA is TGTGCCAGCAGCCCGGACAGGGGGGACAATGAGCAGTTCTTC.

The chain joins TRBV15 to TRBJ2-5; D is perhaps TRBD1 (6 bases). Germline lookup yields CDR1 LNHNV and CDR2 YYDKDF (reference sequence). CDR3 size: 14 residues. Trimming shortened V by 4 bases and J by 4 bases, and 13 bases separated the two germline ends. The CDR3 here is CATSIHRVVETQYF. The CDR3 DNA sequence: TGTGCCACCAGCATCCACAGGGTTGTAGAGACCCAGTACTTC.

The rearrangement links TRBV20-1 to TRBJ1-2; the D gene is possibly TRBD1 (5 bases). The CDR3 totals 12 residues. Germline CDR1 reads DFQATT; CDR2 reads SNEGSKA (reference sequence). Trimming took off 6 bases at V and 4 bases at J, with 12 bases between the two ends. CDR3 protein: CSAPRESYGYTF. DNA of the CDR3: TGCAGTGCCCCCAGGGAGTCCTATGGCTACACCTTC.

Only one count was recorded for this clonotype. The chain recombines TRBV20-1 with TRBJ1-4; weak D call: TRBD1 (6 bases). In germline, CDR1 is DFQATT, CDR2 SNEGSKA (reference sequence). Trimming pared 1 base from V and 10 bases from J, leaving 22 bases between. This CDR3 contains 16 residues. Here the CDR3 DNA reads TGCAGTGCTAGAGTTGGGGGAGGGGGATCCCGTGCAAAACTGTTTTTT. Its translation is CSARVGGGGSRAKLFF.

The chain uses TRBV12-3 or TRBV12-4 and TRBJ2-6; D uncertain. This CDR3 has 12 residues. Deletions cut 10 bases from V and 0 bases from J, with 4 bases between. CDR3 protein: CATHSGANVLTF. CDR3 nucleotide sequence: TGTGCCACCCACTCTGGGGCCAACGTCCTGACTTTC.

This chain connects TRBV7-6 to TRBJ2-3; maybe TRBD2 (5 bases). The germline V gene has CDR1 SGHVS and CDR2 FNYEAQ. The CDR3 has 14 residues. The V end was cut by 5 bases, the J end by 4 bases, with 13 bases between. In DNA, the CDR3 is TGTGCCAGCAGCCACCCACTAGTCGCAGATACGCAGTATTTT. Residues: CASSHPLVADTQYF.

The chain uses TRBV19 and TRBJ1-1; 9 bases are shared with TRBD1. Germline CDR1 is LNHDA and CDR2 is SQIVND (reference sequence). This CDR3 contains 14 residues. V shed 5 bases and J 7 bases; nucleotides not matched to a gene: 8. The CDR3 spells CASSLGTGLGEAFF. The CDR3 region has the DNA TGTGCCAGTAGTCTTGGGACAGGGCTGGGTGAAGCTTTCTTT.

This rearrangement joins TRBV12-5 to TRBJ2-7; no firm D call. Germline CDR1 is LGHNT and CDR2 is FRNRAP. The CDR3 extends over 12 amino acids. Between the trimmed V and J ends, which lost 6 bases and 2 bases, there was a span of 8 bases. CDR3 sequence: CASGMGTYEQYF. The DNA for the CDR3 is TGTGCTAGTGGCATGGGGACCTACGAGCAGTACTTC.

The chain uses TRBV7-3 and TRBJ2-1; D remains ambiguous. The CDR3 extends over 15 amino acids. V lost 5 bases, J lost 1 base, and 12 bases lay in between. In germline, CDR1 is SGHTA, CDR2 FQGTGA. Here the CDR3 DNA reads TGTGCCAGCAGCCCCTTCTCTGGATCCTACAATGAGCAGTTCTTC. Amino acids: CASSPFSGSYNEQFF.

This clonotype has at least ten counts. The chain carries TRBV7-9 and TRBJ1-5; D gene unclear. Germline V CDR1 and CDR2: SEHNR, FQNEAQ (reference sequence). The CDR3 loop spans 14 amino acids. V lost 0 bases, J lost 2 bases, and 5 bases lay in between. The CDR3 bases are TGTGCCAGCAGCTTAGCGTTGGGCAATCAGCCCCAGCATTTT. The encoded protein is CASSLALGNQPQHF.

This rearrangement joins TRBV7-8 to TRBJ1-1, with no clear D. This CDR3 has 12 amino acids. V gave up 3 bases and J gave up 7 bases, with 9 bases separating them. Germline values: CDR1 SGHVS, CDR2 FQNEAQ. The CDR3 sequence: CASSLLGGEAFF. CDR3 in DNA: TGTGCCAGCAGCTTGTTAGGCGGTGAAGCTTTCTTT.

This clonotype has just a few counts. The gene calls are TRBV29-1 and TRBJ2-1; D might be TRBD2 (6 bases). V was pared by 8 bases and J by 9 bases, with 14 bases between. The CDR3 spans 11 residues. Per the germline V gene, CDR1 is SQVTM and CDR2 is ANQGSEA. For the CDR3, the DNA is TGCAGCCCGAAGGAGGGTGGTGAGCAGTTCTTC. Protein sequence: CSPKEGGEQFF.

This chain links TRBV20-1 with TRBJ2-7; D unclear. The germline CDR1 and CDR2 sequences are DFQATT and SNEGSKA (reference sequence). The CDR3 has 14 residues. V lost 0 bases, J lost 0 bases, and 9 bases lay in between. In nucleotides, the CDR3 is TGCAGTGCTAGAGACGTCGCCGTCTCCTACGAGCAGTACTTC. It specifies CSARDVAVSYEQYF.